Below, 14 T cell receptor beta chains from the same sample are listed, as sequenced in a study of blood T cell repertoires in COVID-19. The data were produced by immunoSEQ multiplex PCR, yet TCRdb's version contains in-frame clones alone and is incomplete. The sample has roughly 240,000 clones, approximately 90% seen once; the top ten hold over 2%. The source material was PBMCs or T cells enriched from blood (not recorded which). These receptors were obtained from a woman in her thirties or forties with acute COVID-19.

CDR3 sequence (DNA): TGTGCCAGCAAGACCCCAGGGGTACGGAATCAGCCCCAGCATTTT. Amino acid sequence: CASKTPGVRNQPQHF. The V gene is TRBV28, the J gene TRBJ1-5; a possible D gene is TRBD1 (6 bases). The CDR3 runs to 15 residues. Trimming took off 7 bases at V and 4 bases at J, with 17 bases between the two ends. Germline values: CDR1 MDHEN, CDR2 SYDVKM.

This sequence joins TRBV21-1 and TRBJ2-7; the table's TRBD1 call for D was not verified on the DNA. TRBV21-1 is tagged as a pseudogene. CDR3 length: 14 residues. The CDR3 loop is CASSPQTGGHEQYV. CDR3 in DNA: TGTGCCAGCAGCCCCCAGACAGGTGGCCACGAGCAGTACGTC.

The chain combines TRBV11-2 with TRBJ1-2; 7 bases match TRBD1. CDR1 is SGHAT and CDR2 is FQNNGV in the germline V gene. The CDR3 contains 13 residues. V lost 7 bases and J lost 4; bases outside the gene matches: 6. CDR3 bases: TGTGCCAGCACCATCGGGACAGTCTATGGCTACACCTTC. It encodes CASTIGTVYGYTF.

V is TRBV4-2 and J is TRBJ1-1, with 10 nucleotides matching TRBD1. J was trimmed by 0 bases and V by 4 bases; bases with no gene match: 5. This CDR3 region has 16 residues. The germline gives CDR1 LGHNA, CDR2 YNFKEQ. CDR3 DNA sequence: TGTGCCAGCAGCCGGACAGGGGGAGGTATGAACACTGAAGCTTTCTTT. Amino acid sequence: CASSRTGGGMNTEAFF.

This CDR3 reads CASSSETGGNQPQHF. As DNA, the CDR3 is TGTGCCAGCAGTTCCGAGACAGGGGGCAATCAGCCCCAGCATTTT. V usage is TRBV6-5 and J usage is TRBJ1-5; 8 nucleotides align to TRBD1. This CDR3 is 15 amino acids long. Germline V gives CDR1 MNHEY, CDR2 SVGAGI. Trimming removed 4 bases from V and 2 bases from J; junction bases left unmatched: 4.

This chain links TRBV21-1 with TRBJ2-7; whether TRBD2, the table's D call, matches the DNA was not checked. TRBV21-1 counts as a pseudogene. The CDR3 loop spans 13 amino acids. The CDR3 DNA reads TGTCCCTCGCAGAAAACGGGAGTGGTCGAGCAGTACGTC. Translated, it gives CPSQKTGVVEQYV.

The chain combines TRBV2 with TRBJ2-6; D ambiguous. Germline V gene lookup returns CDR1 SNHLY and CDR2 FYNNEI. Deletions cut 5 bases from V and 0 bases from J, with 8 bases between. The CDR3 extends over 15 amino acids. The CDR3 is CASSPPTSGANVLTF. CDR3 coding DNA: TGTGCCAGCAGTCCTCCTACCTCTGGGGCCAACGTCCTGACTTTC.

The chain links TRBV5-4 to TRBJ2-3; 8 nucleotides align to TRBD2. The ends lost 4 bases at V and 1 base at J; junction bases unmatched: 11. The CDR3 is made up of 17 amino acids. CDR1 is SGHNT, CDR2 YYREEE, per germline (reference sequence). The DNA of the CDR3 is TGTGCCAGCAGCCACGGTACCCGGGGGGGCGGCACAGATACGCAGTATTTT. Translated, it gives CASSHGTRGGGTDTQYF.

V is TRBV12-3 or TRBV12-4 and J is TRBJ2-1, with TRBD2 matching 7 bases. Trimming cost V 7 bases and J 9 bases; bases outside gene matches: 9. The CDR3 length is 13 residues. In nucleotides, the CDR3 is TGTGCCAGCATTGAGCGGGAAATCAGTGAGCAGTTCTTC. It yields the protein CASIEREISEQFF.

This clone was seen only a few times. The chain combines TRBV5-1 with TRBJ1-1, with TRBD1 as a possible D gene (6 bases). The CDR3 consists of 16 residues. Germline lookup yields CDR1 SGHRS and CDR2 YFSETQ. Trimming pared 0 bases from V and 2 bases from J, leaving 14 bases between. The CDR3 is CASSLDQGLSNTEAFF. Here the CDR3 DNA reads TGCGCCAGCAGCTTGGACCAGGGGCTCTCTAACACTGAAGCTTTCTTT.

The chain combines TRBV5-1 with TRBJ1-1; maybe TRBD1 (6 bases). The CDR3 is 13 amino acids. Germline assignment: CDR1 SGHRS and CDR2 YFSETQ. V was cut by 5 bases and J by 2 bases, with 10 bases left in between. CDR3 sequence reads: CASRPQGNTEAFF. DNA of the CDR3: TGCGCCAGCAGGCCACAGGGAAACACTGAAGCTTTCTTT.

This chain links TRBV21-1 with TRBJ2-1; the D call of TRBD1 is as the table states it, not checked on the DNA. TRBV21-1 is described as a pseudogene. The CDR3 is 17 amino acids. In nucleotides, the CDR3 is TGTGCCAGCAGCAAGGAGGACAGGGCGAGCTCCTACAATGAGCAGTTCTTC. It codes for CASSKEDRASSYNEQFF.

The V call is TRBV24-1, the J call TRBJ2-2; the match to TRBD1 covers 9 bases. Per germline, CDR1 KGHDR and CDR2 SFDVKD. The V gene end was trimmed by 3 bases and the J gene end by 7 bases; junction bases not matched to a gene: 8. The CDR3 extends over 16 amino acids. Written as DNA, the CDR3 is TGTGCCACCAGTGATCCCCGGACAGGGGTGAGCGGGGAGCTGTTTTTT. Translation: CATSDPRTGVSGELFF.

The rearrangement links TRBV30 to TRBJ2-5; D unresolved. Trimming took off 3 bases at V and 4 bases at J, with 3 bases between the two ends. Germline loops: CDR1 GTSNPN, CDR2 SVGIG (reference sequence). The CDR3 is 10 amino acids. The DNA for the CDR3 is TGTGCCTGGAGCGGAGAGACCCAGTACTTC. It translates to CAWSGETQYF.